This TCR beta chain was retrieved from a study of regulatory T cells in long-lasting Graves disease. The sample's time point: newly diagnosed GD, antithyroid drugs for less than 3 months. PBMC RNA served as the TCR library source. For TCR beta, libraries came from iRepertoire HTBI primers and Arm-PCR of CDR3 regions. TCRdb analysed the multiplex PCR reads with MiXCR anew, one entry per CDR3 protein. The data contain 550,000 to 700,000 distinct CDR3 sequences, roughly a sixth of them singletons. Study results and limitations: No thyroid tissue was studied; the work used peripheral blood only. TRBV28, TRBJ1-2 and TRBJ2-5 were segments that persistent disease favored.

The CDR3 runs 21 residues. The germline CDR1 and CDR2 sequences are MNHGY and SVAAGI. The junction had 15 bases not matched to a gene; V was cut back by 3 bases and J by 0 bases. This clonotype has more than one count but fewer than ten. Its target is not known. These same records also appear under a second study, on T cells in Graves' hyperthyroidism and ophthalmopathy. From that second work: The hyperthyroidism patients had all been newly diagnosed, and their disease duration was under 2 months. Their ages ranged from 18 to 65 years.

The starting material was peripheral blood mononuclear cells (PBMCs), obtained at new diagnosis, from a patient treated with antithyroid drugs. The rearrangement joins TRBV6-9 to TRBJ2-3; the match to TRBD2 covers 13 bases. This TCR derives from a man aged 18-30 years with Graves disease. The CDR3 region is CASSYLPGLAGALLSTDTQYF. CDR3 DNA: TGTGCCAGCAGTTACCTGCCCGGACTAGCGGGAGCCCTCCTGAGCACAGATACGCAGTATTTT.